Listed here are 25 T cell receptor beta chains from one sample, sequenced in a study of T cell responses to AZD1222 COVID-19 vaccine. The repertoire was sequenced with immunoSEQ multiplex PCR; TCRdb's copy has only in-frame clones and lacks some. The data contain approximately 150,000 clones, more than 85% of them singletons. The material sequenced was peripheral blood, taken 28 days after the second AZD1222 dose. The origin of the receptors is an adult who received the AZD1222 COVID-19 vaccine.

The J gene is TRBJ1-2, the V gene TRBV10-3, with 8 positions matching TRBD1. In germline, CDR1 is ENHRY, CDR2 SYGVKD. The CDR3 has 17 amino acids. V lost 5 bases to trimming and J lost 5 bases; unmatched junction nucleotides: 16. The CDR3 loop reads CAISSLQGAQEVYGYTF. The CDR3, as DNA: TGTGCCATCAGTTCATTGCAGGGGGCGCAGGAAGTTTATGGCTACACCTTC.

The CDR3 nucleotides are TGTGCCATCAGTGAGTTGGGGGCTGCCGAGCAGTACTTC. This gives the protein CAISELGAAEQYF. The chain uses TRBV10-3 and TRBJ2-7, with D possibly being TRBD1 (6 bases). The germline V gene encodes CDR1 ENHRY and CDR2 SYGVKD. With 1 base removed from V and 6 bases from J, the gap between germline ends came to 10 bases. This CDR3 has 13 amino acids.

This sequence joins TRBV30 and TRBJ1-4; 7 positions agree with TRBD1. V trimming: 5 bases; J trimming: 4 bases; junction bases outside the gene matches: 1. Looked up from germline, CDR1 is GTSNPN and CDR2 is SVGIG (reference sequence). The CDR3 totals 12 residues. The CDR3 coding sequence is TGTGCCTGGCGGGACAGTAATGAAAAACTGTTTTTT. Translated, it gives CAWRDSNEKLFF.

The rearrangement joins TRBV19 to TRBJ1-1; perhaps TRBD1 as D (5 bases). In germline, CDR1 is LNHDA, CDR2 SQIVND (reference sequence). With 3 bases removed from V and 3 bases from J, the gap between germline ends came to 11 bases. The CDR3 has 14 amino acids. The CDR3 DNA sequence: TGTGCCAGTAGTATGGGGGGTAAGGACACTGAAGCTTTCTTT. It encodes CASSMGGKDTEAFF.

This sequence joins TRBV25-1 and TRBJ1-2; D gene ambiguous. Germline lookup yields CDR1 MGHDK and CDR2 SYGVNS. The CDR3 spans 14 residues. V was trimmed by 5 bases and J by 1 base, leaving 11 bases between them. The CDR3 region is CASSTVLLNYGYTF. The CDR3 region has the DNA TGTGCCAGCAGTACAGTCCTCCTTAACTATGGCTACACCTTC.

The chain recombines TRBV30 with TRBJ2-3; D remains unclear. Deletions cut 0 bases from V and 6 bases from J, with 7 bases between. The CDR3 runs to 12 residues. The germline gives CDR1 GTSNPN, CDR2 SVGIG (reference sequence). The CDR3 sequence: CAWSVVPDTQYF. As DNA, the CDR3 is TGTGCCTGGAGTGTAGTTCCGGATACGCAGTATTTT.

This CDR3 reads CASSDRDGYTF. In nucleotides, the CDR3 is TGCGCCAGCAGCGACAGGGATGGCTACACCTTC. The V gene is TRBV4-1, the J gene TRBJ1-2; 7 positions agree with TRBD1. Germline CDR1 is MGHRA and CDR2 is YSYEKL. CDR3 length equals 11 residues. Trimming removed 5 bases from V and 6 bases from J; junction bases left unmatched: 0.

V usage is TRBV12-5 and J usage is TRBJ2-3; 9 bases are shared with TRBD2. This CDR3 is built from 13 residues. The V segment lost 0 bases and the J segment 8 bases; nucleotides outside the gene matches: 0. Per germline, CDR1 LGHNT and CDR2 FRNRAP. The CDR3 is CASGLVSGSTQYF. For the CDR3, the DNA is TGTGCTAGTGGTTTGGTTAGCGGGAGTACGCAGTATTTT.

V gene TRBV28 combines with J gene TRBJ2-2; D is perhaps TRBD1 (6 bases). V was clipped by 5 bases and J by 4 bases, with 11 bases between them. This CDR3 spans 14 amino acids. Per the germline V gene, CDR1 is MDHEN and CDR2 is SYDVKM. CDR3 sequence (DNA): TGTGCCAGCAGTCCGAACAGGGTCACCGGGGAGCTGTTTTTT. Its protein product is CASSPNRVTGELFF.

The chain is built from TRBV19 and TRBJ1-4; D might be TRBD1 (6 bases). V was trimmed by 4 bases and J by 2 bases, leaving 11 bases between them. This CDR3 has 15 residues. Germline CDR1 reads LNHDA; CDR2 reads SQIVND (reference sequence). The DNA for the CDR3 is TGTGCCAGTAGTACAATACAGGGCACTAATGAAAAACTGTTTTTT. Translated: CASSTIQGTNEKLFF.

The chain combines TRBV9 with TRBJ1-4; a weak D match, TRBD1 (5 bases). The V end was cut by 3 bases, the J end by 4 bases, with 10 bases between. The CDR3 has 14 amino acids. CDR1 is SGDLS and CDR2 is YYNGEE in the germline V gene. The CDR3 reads CASSASGGNEKLFF. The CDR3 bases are TGTGCCAGCAGCGCCTCGGGGGGTAATGAAAAACTGTTTTTT.

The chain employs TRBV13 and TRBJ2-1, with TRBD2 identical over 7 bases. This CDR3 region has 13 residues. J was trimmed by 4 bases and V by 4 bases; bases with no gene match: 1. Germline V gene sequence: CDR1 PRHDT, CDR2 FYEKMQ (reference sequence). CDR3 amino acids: CASSSLAYNEQFF. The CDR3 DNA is TGTGCCAGCAGCTCACTAGCGTACAATGAGCAGTTCTTC.

The DNA for the CDR3 is TGTGCCAGCAGCAACCCCACGGGAGGTGTCGAGACCCAGTACTTC. It codes for CASSNPTGGVETQYF. J is TRBJ2-5 and V is TRBV5-4; 7 nucleotides align to TRBD2. The V and J ends lost 4 bases and 5 bases, in that order; junction bases with no gene match: 11. Germline CDR1 and CDR2: SGHNT and YYREEE (reference sequence). This CDR3 contains 15 residues.

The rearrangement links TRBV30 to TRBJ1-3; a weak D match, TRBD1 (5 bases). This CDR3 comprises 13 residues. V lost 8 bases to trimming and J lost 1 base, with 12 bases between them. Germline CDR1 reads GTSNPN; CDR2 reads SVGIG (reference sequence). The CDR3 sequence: CALQGVSGNTIYF. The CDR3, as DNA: TGTGCCCTTCAAGGGGTATCTGGAAACACCATATATTTT.

The CDR3 DNA follows: TGTGCCAGCAGCCTCCTGACTGGGAGCTCCTATAATTCACCCCTCCACTTT. Encoded protein: CASSLLTGSSYNSPLHF. V and J are TRBV7-2 and TRBJ1-6; D uncertain. The germline V gene encodes CDR1 SGHTA and CDR2 FQGNSA. The CDR3 loop spans 17 amino acids. The V end was cut by 5 bases, the J end by 0 bases, with 14 bases between.

The CDR3 DNA reads as TGCGCCAGCAGCCCCAGTTTCGGGGGCTTAAATCAGCCCCAGCATTTT. Residues: CASSPSFGGLNQPQHF. The rearrangement joins TRBV5-1 to TRBJ1-5; D perhaps matches TRBD1 (6 bases). CDR3 length: 16 amino acids. CDR1 is SGHRS and CDR2 is YFSETQ in the germline V gene. Deletions cut 4 bases from V and 4 bases from J, with 18 bases between.

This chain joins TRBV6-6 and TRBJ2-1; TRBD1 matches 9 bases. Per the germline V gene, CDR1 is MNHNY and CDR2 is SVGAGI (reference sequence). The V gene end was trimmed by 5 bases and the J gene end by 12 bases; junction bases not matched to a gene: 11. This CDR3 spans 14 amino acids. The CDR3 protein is CASSEGQGGTGQFF. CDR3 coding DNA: TGTGCCAGCAGTGAGGGACAGGGCGGGACGGGGCAGTTCTTC.

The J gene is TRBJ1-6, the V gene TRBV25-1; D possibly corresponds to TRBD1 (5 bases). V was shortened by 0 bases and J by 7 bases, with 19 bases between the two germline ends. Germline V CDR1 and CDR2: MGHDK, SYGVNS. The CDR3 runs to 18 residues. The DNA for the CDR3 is TGTGCCAGCAGTGAATATTCGGTGCCTACAGGATACAATTCACCCCTCCACTTT. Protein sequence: CASSEYSVPTGYNSPLHF.

CDR3 protein: CAISESGGGSGQPQHF. The CDR3 coding sequence is TGTGCCATCAGTGAGTCCGGGGGCGGTTCGGGTCAGCCCCAGCATTTT. The chain joins TRBV10-3 to TRBJ1-5; maybe TRBD1 (6 bases). The germline V gene encodes CDR1 ENHRY and CDR2 SYGVKD. Trimming removed 0 bases at V and 6 bases at J, with 15 bases between. This CDR3 has 16 amino acids.

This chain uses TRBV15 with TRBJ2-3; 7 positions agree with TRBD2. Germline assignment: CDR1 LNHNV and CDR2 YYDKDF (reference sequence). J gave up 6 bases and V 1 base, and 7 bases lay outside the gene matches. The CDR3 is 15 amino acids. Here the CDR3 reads CATSRARLADDTQYF. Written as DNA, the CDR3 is TGTGCCACCAGCAGAGCCAGACTAGCAGATGATACGCAGTATTTT.

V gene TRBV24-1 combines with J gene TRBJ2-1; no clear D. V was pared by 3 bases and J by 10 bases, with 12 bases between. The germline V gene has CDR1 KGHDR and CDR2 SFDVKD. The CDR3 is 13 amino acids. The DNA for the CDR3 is TGTGCCACCAGTGATCCCGGTGGGCGGGAGCAGTTCTTC. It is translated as CATSDPGGREQFF.

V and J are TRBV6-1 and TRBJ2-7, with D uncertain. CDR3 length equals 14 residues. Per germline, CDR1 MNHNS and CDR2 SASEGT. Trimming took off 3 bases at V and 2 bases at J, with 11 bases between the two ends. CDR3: CASSEGLDTYEQYF. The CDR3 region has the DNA TGTGCCAGCAGTGAGGGGTTAGATACCTACGAGCAGTACTTC.

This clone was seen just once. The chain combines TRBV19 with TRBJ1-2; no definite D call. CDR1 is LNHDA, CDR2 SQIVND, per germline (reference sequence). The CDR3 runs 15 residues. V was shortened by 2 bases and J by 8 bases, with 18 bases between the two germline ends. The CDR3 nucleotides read TGTGCCAGTAGTATAAGTAGCGCGTGGCTCTACGGCTACACCTTC. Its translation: CASSISSAWLYGYTF. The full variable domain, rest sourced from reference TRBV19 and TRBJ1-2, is DGGITQSPKYLFRKEGQNVTLSCEQNLNHDAMYWYRQDPGQGLRLIYYSQIVNDFQKGDIAEGYSVSREKKESFPLTVTSAQKNPTAFYLCASSISSAWLYGYTFGSGTRLTVV.

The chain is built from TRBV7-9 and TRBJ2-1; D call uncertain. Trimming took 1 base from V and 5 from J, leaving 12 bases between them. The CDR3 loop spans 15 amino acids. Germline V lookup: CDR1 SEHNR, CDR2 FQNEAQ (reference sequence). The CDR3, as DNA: TGTGCCAGCAGCTTAGGCCACTCAGGTAACAATGAGCAGTTCTTC. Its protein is CASSLGHSGNNEQFF.

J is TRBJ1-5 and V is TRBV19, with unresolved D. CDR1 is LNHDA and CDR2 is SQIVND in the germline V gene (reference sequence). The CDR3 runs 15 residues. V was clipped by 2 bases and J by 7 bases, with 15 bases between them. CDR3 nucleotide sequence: TGTGCCAGTAGTATAATGTCAGGTTTGGGCCAGCCCCAGCATTTT. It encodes CASSIMSGLGQPQHF.